The 7 T cell receptor beta chains below all came from one sample that was sequenced in a study of cytotoxic CD8 clonotypes in ibrutinib-treated CLL. TCRdb keeps only in-frame clones here, not all; method: immunoSEQ multiplex PCR. The profile shows about 160,000 clones, around 84% of them singletons. This sample comprised PBMCs, obtained after 12 months of ibrutinib treatment. The receptors here all came from a human donor with chronic lymphocytic leukemia.

The chain employs TRBV7-2 and TRBJ2-6; possibly TRBD1 for D (6 bases). V lost 0 bases and J lost 2, with 11 bases in between. The CDR3 has 17 amino acids. Germline CDR1 SGHTA, CDR2 FQGNSA. This chain's CDR3 is CASSLARSGAGANVLTF. The CDR3, as DNA: TGTGCCAGCAGCTTAGCGCGGTCAGGGGCTGGGGCCAACGTCCTGACTTTC.

V gene TRBV28 combines with J gene TRBJ2-5; D call uncertain. This CDR3 contains 12 residues. Trimming pared 8 bases from V and 2 bases from J, leaving 9 bases between. Germline V gene lookup returns CDR1 MDHEN and CDR2 SYDVKM. Written as DNA, the CDR3 is TGTGCCAGCCAGTCCGGTCAAGAGACCCAGTACTTC. It encodes CASQSGQETQYF. Full variable domain (remainder filled in from reference TRBV28 and TRBJ2-5): DVKVTQSSRYLVKRTGEKVFLECVQDMDHENMFWYRQDPGLGLRLIYFSYDVKMKEKGDIPEGYSVSREKKERFSLILESASTNQTSMYLCASQSGQETQYFGPGTRLLVL.

This chain uses TRBV6-5 with TRBJ2-1; D is perhaps TRBD2 (6 bases). The CDR3 length is 11 residues. Germline V gene data show CDR1 as MNHEY and CDR2 as SVGAGI. The V end was cut by 2 bases, the J end by 10 bases, with 6 bases between. CDR3 coding DNA: TGTGCCAGCAGTTACGGGGGGGAGCAGTTCTTC. Translation gives CASSYGGEQFF.

This clone was counted only a few times. The genes are TRBV5-1 and TRBJ2-3, with 7 bases matching TRBD1. Germline lookup yields CDR1 SGHRS and CDR2 YFSETQ. The CDR3 has 16 residues. V lost 0 bases, J lost 3 bases, and 7 bases stayed unmatched. CDR3 nucleotides: TGCGCCAGCAGCTTGGGACAGGGAACTCCGACAGATACGCAGTATTTT. Residues: CASSLGQGTPTDTQYF.

V and J are TRBV7-2 and TRBJ1-6; D perhaps matches TRBD1 (5 bases). This CDR3 has 14 amino acids. The germline CDR1 and CDR2 sequences are SGHTA and FQGNSA. The V gene lost 1 base and the J gene lost 13 bases, with 14 bases spanning the gap. The CDR3 here is CASSLGRVRSPLHF. The CDR3 nucleotides read TGTGCCAGCAGCTTAGGCAGGGTTCGTTCGCCCCTCCACTTT.

The chain joins TRBV15 to TRBJ2-2, with 10 bases aligning to TRBD2. The V and J ends lost 3 bases and 6 bases, in that order; junction bases with no gene match: 10. The CDR3 covers 17 residues. The germline V gene encodes CDR1 LNHNV and CDR2 YYDKDF (reference sequence). CDR3 DNA sequence: TGTGCCACCAGCAGTATCCGGGCTAGCGGGAGACCCGGGGAGCTGTTTTTT. It specifies CATSSIRASGRPGELFF.

This clone was seen a single time. The chain links TRBV9 to TRBJ1-6; unclear D gene. The CDR3 length is 16 residues. Trimming took off 0 bases at V and 2 bases at J, with 9 bases between the two ends. Germline-derived CDR1 and CDR2 are SGDLS and YYNGEE. CDR3 in amino acids: CASSVGWSPYNSPLHF. The DNA of the CDR3 is TGTGCCAGCAGCGTAGGTTGGAGCCCCTATAATTCACCCCTCCACTTT.